These 15 T cell receptor beta chains originate from one sample sequenced in a study of cytomegalovirus exposure and HLA in healthy donors. The method was immunoSEQ multiplex PCR; TCRdb's version includes in-frame clones alone and lacks a portion of them. The sample carries fewer than 250,000 clones, 65% to 85% recorded once. Input material: PBMCs. Source of these receptors: a woman aged 30 to 39 in good health and CMV-seropositive.

The chain couples TRBV5-6 to TRBJ1-2; unclear D gene. The CDR3 length is 13 residues. Looked up from germline, CDR1 is SGHDT and CDR2 is YYEEEE. Trimming stripped 0 bases from V and 6 bases from J, with 9 bases between. CDR3 coding DNA: TGTGCCAGCAGCTTGGGGTGGCAGGATGGCTACACCTTC. It codes for CASSLGWQDGYTF. Looking up the rest from reference TRBV5-6 and TRBJ1-2 gives the full variable domain: DAGVTQSPTHLIKTRGQQVTLRCSPKSGHDTVSWYQQALGQGPQFIFQYYEEEERQRGNFPDRFSGHQFPNYSSELNVNALLLGDSALYLCASSLGWQDGYTFGSGTRLTVV.

The chain joins TRBV6-4 to TRBJ1-2; D uncertain. Trimming took off 2 bases at V and 9 bases at J, with 13 bases between the two ends. CDR3 length: 13 residues. The germline V gene has CDR1 MRHNA and CDR2 SNTAGT. Here the CDR3 reads CASSDSLRESYTF. CDR3 sequence (DNA): TGTGCCAGCAGTGACAGCCTCCGGGAGAGCTACACCTTC.

The chain recombines TRBV4-2 with TRBJ1-3, with D tentatively TRBD1 (6 bases). Germline lookup yields CDR1 LGHNA and CDR2 YNFKEQ. The CDR3 runs to 14 residues. V dropped 3 bases and J dropped 2 bases, with 8 bases sitting between them. DNA of the CDR3: TGTGCCAGCAGCCAGGCAGGGGCTGGAAACACCATATATTTT. Translated: CASSQAGAGNTIYF.

The genes are TRBV29-1 and TRBJ2-1; 10 bases agree with TRBD2. CDR1 and CDR2 (germline): SQVTM, ANQGSEA. The CDR3 is 13 amino acids. The trim removed 5 bases at V and 10 bases at J, leaving 8 bases unmatched. DNA of the CDR3: TGCAGCGTTCTTAAGCGGGAGGGACGCGAGCAGTTCTTC. Its protein product is CSVLKREGREQFF.

The chain links TRBV2 to TRBJ1-1, with 11 bases aligning to TRBD1. The CDR3 consists of 16 residues. Germline trimming cut 7 bases from V and 0 bases from J; bases unmatched to any gene: 7. CDR1 and CDR2 (germline): SNHLY, FYNNEI. CDR3 nucleotides: TGTGCCAGCAAGGACAGGGGGCTTTGGATGAACACTGAAGCTTTCTTT. Translation gives CASKDRGLWMNTEAFF.

CDR3 DNA sequence: TGTGCCAGCAGCACTATAGCGGGAGAGTCCTGGGAGACCCAGTACTTC. Protein: CASSTIAGESWETQYF. J is TRBJ2-5 and V is TRBV5-4; TRBD2 agrees at 9 bases. The CDR3 runs 16 residues. Germline V gene data show CDR1 as SGHNT and CDR2 as YYREEE (reference sequence). Germline trimming cut 4 bases from V and 5 bases from J; bases unmatched to any gene: 12.

V usage is TRBV30 and J usage is TRBJ1-2; D remains ambiguous. V lost 1 base, J lost 5 bases, and 8 bases lay in between. This CDR3 is built from 12 residues. CDR1 is GTSNPN, CDR2 SVGIG, per germline (reference sequence). This CDR3 is CAWSDYVYGYTF. In DNA, the CDR3 is TGTGCCTGGAGTGACTACGTGTATGGCTACACCTTC.

The chain has TRBV5-5 and TRBJ2-5; D ambiguous. Per the germline V gene, CDR1 is SGHKS and CDR2 is YYEKEE (reference sequence). The CDR3 has 14 amino acids. V was cut by 4 bases and J by 6 bases, with 16 bases left in between. The CDR3 reads CASSEERTVKTQYF. The CDR3 DNA follows: TGTGCCAGCAGCGAAGAAAGGACGGTGAAGACCCAGTACTTC.

This clone showed up just once. The chain uses TRBV5-6 and TRBJ2-7; 10 nucleotides agree with TRBD2. CDR1 and CDR2 (germline): SGHDT, YYEEEE. This CDR3 comprises 16 residues. V lost 0 bases and J lost 3; bases outside the gene matches: 6. The CDR3 region is CASSLVRTSGIYEQYF. The CDR3 bases are TGTGCCAGCAGCTTGGTAAGAACTAGCGGGATCTACGAGCAGTACTTC.

J is TRBJ2-7 and V is TRBV2; TRBD2 matches at 13 bases. The germline gives CDR1 SNHLY, CDR2 FYNNEI. The CDR3 spans 13 residues. Losses at the gene ends were 10 bases for V and 5 bases for J; bases not matched to a gene: 5. CDR3 sequence reads: CATGLAGVDEQYF. The CDR3 region has the DNA TGTGCCACTGGACTAGCGGGAGTTGACGAGCAGTACTTC.

V gene TRBV28 combines with J gene TRBJ1-1; D unclear. Trimming took off 0 bases at V and 5 bases at J, with 10 bases between the two ends. CDR3 length: 14 residues. In germline, CDR1 is MDHEN, CDR2 SYDVKM. CDR3 in DNA: TGTGCCAGCAGTTTATGGGCACTAAGGACTGAAGCTTTCTTT. Translation: CASSLWALRTEAFF.

The rearrangement joins TRBV11-2 to TRBJ1-2, with 9 positions matching TRBD1. Germline-derived CDR1 and CDR2 are SGHAT and FQNNGV. The length of the CDR3 is 17 residues. The trim removed 8 bases at V and 5 bases at J, leaving 18 bases unmatched. The CDR3 region has the DNA TGTGCCAGCTTTAGGTGGAAGGGGGGACAGGGCCTATATGGCTACACCTTC. Translation gives CASFRWKGGQGLYGYTF.

The rearrangement links TRBV30 to TRBJ2-7; TRBD1 matches at 7 bases. After removal of 3 bases from V and 2 bases from J, the junction contained 7 bases not matched to a gene. Germline CDR1 reads GTSNPN; CDR2 reads SVGIG (reference sequence). The CDR3 consists of 14 residues. CDR3 residues: CAWSPGQRTYEQYF. CDR3 nucleotides: TGTGCCTGGAGCCCGGGACAGCGCACCTACGAGCAGTACTTC.

The chain carries TRBV28 and TRBJ2-1, with D possibly matching TRBD2 (7 bases). Germline CDR1 MDHEN, CDR2 SYDVKM. V lost 7 bases and J 7 bases, leaving 17 bases between the germline ends. The CDR3 length is 14 residues. This CDR3 is CASISGGSGNEQFF. The CDR3 region has the DNA TGTGCCAGCATTTCGGGGGGCTCGGGGAATGAGCAGTTCTTC.

The DNA for the CDR3 is TGTGCCAGCTCACTGCAACAGGGGGAGACGGAGACCCAGTACTTC. It is translated as CASSLQQGETETQYF. This chain connects TRBV18 to TRBJ2-5; 8 bases agree with TRBD1. Germline CDR1 is KGHSH and CDR2 is LQKENI. There are 15 residues in the CDR3. Trimming took 4 bases from V and 5 from J; bases not matched to a gene: 9. Full variable domain (remainder filled in from reference TRBV18 and TRBJ2-5): NAGVMQNPRHLVRRRGQEARLRCSPMKGHSHVYWYRQLPEEGLKFMVYLQKENIIDESGMPKERFSAEFPKEGPSILRIQQVVRGDSAAYFCASSLQQGETETQYFGPGTRLLVL.